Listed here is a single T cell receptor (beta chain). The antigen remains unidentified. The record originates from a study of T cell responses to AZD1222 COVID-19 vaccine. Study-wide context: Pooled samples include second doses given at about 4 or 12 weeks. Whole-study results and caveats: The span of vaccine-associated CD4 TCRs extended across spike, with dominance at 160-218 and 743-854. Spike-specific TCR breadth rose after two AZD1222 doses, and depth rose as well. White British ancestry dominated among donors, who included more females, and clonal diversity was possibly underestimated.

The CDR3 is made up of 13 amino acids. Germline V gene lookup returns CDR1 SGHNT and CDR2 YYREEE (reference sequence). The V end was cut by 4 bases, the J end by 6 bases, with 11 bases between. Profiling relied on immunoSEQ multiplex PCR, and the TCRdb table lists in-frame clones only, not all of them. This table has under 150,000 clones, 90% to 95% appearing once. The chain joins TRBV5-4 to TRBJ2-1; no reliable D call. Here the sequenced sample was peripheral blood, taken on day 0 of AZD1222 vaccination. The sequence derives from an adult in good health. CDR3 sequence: CASSPRASNEQFF. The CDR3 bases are TGTGCCAGCAGCCCCCGGGCTAGCAATGAGCAGTTCTTC. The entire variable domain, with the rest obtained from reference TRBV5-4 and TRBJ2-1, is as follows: ETGVTQSPTHLIKTRGQQVTLRCSSQSGHNTVSWYQQALGQGPQFIFQYYREEENGRGNFPPRFSGLQFPNYSSELNVNALELDDSALYLCASSPRASNEQFFGPGTRLTVL.